Below, 24 T cell receptor beta chains from the same sample are listed, as sequenced in a study of blood T cell repertoires in COVID-19. This table comes from immunoSEQ multiplex PCR, and its TCRdb copy is limited to in-frame clones, with some not included. This sample carries roughly 250,000 clones, approximately 86% of them seen once, and the ten largest clones take around 6.5%. The material sequenced was peripheral blood. The receptors originated from a woman in her fifties or sixties with active or convalescent COVID-19.

The rearrangement links TRBV4-1 to TRBJ2-6; maybe TRBD1 (6 bases). CDR1 is MGHRA and CDR2 is YSYEKL in the germline V gene. The CDR3 consists of 18 residues. Trimming took 0 bases from V and 0 from J, leaving 12 bases between them. In DNA form, the CDR3 reads TGCGCCAGCAGCCAAGATGGACAGCCTATCTCTGGGGCCAACGTCCTGACTTTC. Protein sequence: CASSQDGQPISGANVLTF.

V gene TRBV11-3 combines with J gene TRBJ2-5, with 10 bases lining up with TRBD2. Trimming cost V 4 bases and J 5 bases; bases outside gene matches: 7. This CDR3 spans 15 amino acids. From germline, CDR1 is SGHNT and CDR2 YENEEA. CDR3 protein: CASSSSGRAGETQYF. CDR3 bases: TGTGCCAGCAGCTCCAGCGGGAGGGCCGGGGAGACCCAGTACTTC.

V and J are TRBV19 and TRBJ2-7, with a weak D call TRBD2 (6 bases). V gave up 3 bases and J gave up 6 bases, with 12 bases separating them. CDR1 and CDR2 (germline): LNHDA, SQIVND (reference sequence). CDR3 length: 13 amino acids. The CDR3 loop reads CASSIAGRTEQYF. The CDR3 nucleotides read TGTGCCAGTAGTATTGCTGGGAGGACCGAGCAGTACTTC.

This chain links TRBV9 with TRBJ2-5, with 9 bases identical to TRBD2. Germline assignment: CDR1 SGDLS and CDR2 YYNGEE. CDR3 length equals 16 residues. V gave up 4 bases and J gave up 7 bases; unmatched junction bases: 14. CDR3 DNA: TGTGCCAGCAGCCCCCGCGGCGGGGGGGCCGTTGGGACCCAGTACTTC. Translation gives CASSPRGGGAVGTQYF. Based on the CDR3 plus reference TRBV9 and TRBJ2-5, the full variable domain is DSGVTQTPKHLITATGQRVTLRCSPRSGDLSVYWYQQSLDQGLQFLIQYYNGEERAKGNILERFSAQQFPDLHSELNLSSLELGDSALYFCASSPRGGGAVGTQYFGPGTRLLVL.

This clone was recorded only once. The rearrangement joins TRBV5-1 to TRBJ2-5; 7 nucleotides match TRBD2. The CDR3 totals 13 residues. Germline lookup yields CDR1 SGHRS and CDR2 YFSETQ. V dropped 4 bases and J dropped 5; count of bases not matched to a gene: 5. The DNA for the CDR3 is TGCGCCAGCAGCGGGGGGGTTGGCGAGACCCAGTACTTC. It translates to CASSGGVGETQYF.

The rearrangement links TRBV28 to TRBJ2-7; TRBD2 is a possible D gene (7 bases). CDR1 is MDHEN and CDR2 is SYDVKM in the germline V gene. Trimming stripped 5 bases from V and 3 bases from J, with 11 bases between. The CDR3 extends over 13 amino acids. The CDR3 sequence: CASSQGGGYEQYF. CDR3 sequence (DNA): TGTGCCAGCAGTCAGGGAGGGGGCTACGAGCAGTACTTC.

This chain links TRBV27 with TRBJ2-2; the match to TRBD1 covers 7 bases. The J segment lost 2 bases and the V segment lost 3 bases, leaving 9 bases of the junction unmatched. CDR3 length: 17 residues. Germline lookup yields CDR1 MNHEY and CDR2 SMNVEV (reference sequence). The CDR3 DNA sequence: TGTGCCAGCAGTTTTGGCGACAGGGAACCTAACACCGGGGAGCTGTTTTTT. The encoded protein is CASSFGDREPNTGELFF.

The chain carries TRBV4-2 and TRBJ2-7; weak D call: TRBD2 (6 bases). The V gene lost 2 bases and the J gene lost 0 bases, with 32 bases spanning the gap. In germline, CDR1 is LGHNA, CDR2 YNFKEQ. This CDR3 spans 22 amino acids. This chain's CDR3 is CASSQQAGMNRASRLSSYEQYF. The CDR3 region has the DNA TGTGCCAGCAGCCAACAAGCGGGTATGAACCGAGCTTCGCGCTTAAGCTCCTACGAGCAGTACTTC.

The chain links TRBV11-2 to TRBJ1-1; D is possibly TRBD1 (5 bases). CDR1 is SGHAT and CDR2 is FQNNGV in the germline V gene. Trimming took 2 bases from V and 4 from J, leaving 14 bases between them. The CDR3 runs to 15 residues. Written as DNA, the CDR3 is TGTGCCAGCAGCTTAAGTCGGGGGGATTTCACTGAAGCTTTCTTT. Translated, it gives CASSLSRGDFTEAFF.

The chain combines TRBV3-1 (or the pseudogene TRBV3-2) with TRBJ2-4; D is uncertain. Germline V gene sequence: CDR1 LGHDT, CDR2 YNNKEL (reference sequence). The CDR3 extends over 13 amino acids. V was cut by 4 bases and J by 7 bases, with 11 bases left in between. The CDR3 loop reads CASSLAVSNIQYF. CDR3 in DNA: TGTGCCAGCAGCCTAGCTGTAAGTAACATTCAGTACTTC.

This clone has only one observation. This chain uses TRBV2 with TRBJ2-3; 7 positions match TRBD2. Germline loops: CDR1 SNHLY, CDR2 FYNNEI. Trimming at V came to 1 base and at J to 6 bases, leaving 1 base not matched to a gene. The CDR3 consists of 13 residues. The CDR3 is CASSEGRGDTQYF. In DNA form, the CDR3 reads TGTGCCAGCAGTGAAGGGCGGGGGGATACGCAGTATTTT.

A remark on this clone: Other DNA sequences in this sample translate to the same CDR3. The chain combines TRBV18 with TRBJ1-1; 7 bases are a match to TRBD1. CDR1 is KGHSH, CDR2 LQKENI, per germline. V lost 2 bases to trimming and J lost 3 bases; unmatched junction nucleotides: 0. The CDR3 loop spans 13 amino acids. CDR3 protein: CASSPTGDTEAFF. DNA for the CDR3: TGTGCCAGCTCACCAACAGGGGACACTGAAGCTTTCTTT.

The V gene is TRBV10-3, the J gene TRBJ2-5; D is unclear. This CDR3 comprises 15 residues. Germline CDR1 and CDR2: ENHRY and SYGVKD. The V and J ends lost 6 bases and 1 base respectively, with 15 bases between them. For the CDR3, the DNA is TGTGCCATCAGCCGACTGAGCGAGCGCCAAGAGACCCAGTACTTC. Protein sequence: CAISRLSERQETQYF.

The chain combines TRBV6-5 with TRBJ2-1; D not resolved. The germline V and J ends were trimmed by 8 bases and 3 bases, with 14 bases remaining between them. Germline CDR1 and CDR2: MNHEY and SVGAGI. The CDR3 is 14 residues long. The CDR3 nucleotides are TGTGCCAGCTCTAACGCGGCTTTCTACAATGAGCAGTTCTTC. Its translation: CASSNAAFYNEQFF.

This chain connects TRBV4-2 to TRBJ1-4; D might be TRBD1 (6 bases). The CDR3 has 14 amino acids. V was shortened by 4 bases and J by 5 bases, with 11 bases between the two germline ends. CDR1 is LGHNA and CDR2 is YNFKEQ in the germline V gene. The CDR3, as DNA: TGTGCCAGCAGCCTACAGGGTGGAAATGAAAAACTGTTTTTT. Protein sequence: CASSLQGGNEKLFF.

This clone has just one count. J is TRBJ2-7 and V is TRBV6-5; TRBD2 matches at 7 bases. Unmatched junction bases numbered 8, after V lost 2 bases and J lost 7 bases. This CDR3 spans 14 amino acids. Germline CDR1 and CDR2: MNHEY and SVGAGI. The CDR3 nucleotides are TGTGCCAGCAGTTACATGGGACTACGGGAAGAGCAGTACTTC. Its translation: CASSYMGLREEQYF.

The chain carries TRBV7-3 and TRBJ2-2; 8 bases map to TRBD1. The V gene's germline CDR1 is SGHTA and CDR2 FQGTGA. The V gene end was trimmed by 6 bases and the J gene end by 5 bases; junction bases not matched to a gene: 5. This CDR3 comprises 14 residues. CDR3 DNA: TGTGCCAGCAGACCAGGGGGCCGGACCGGGGAGCTGTTTTTT. As protein: CASRPGGRTGELFF.

As regards this clone: The junction departs from germline at one end; a sequencing error may be responsible. The V gene is TRBV2, the J gene TRBJ2-5; 11 bases agree with TRBD2. Germline lookup yields CDR1 SNHLY and CDR2 FYNNEI. The CDR3 is 15 amino acids. CDR3 sequence: CASSEETSGAETQYF. The CDR3 DNA reads as TGTGCCAGCAGCGAAGAGACTAGCGGGGCAGAGACCCAGTACTTC.

V gene TRBV7-2 combines with J gene TRBJ1-1; D gene ambiguous. Trimming shortened V by 0 bases and J by 6 bases, and 8 bases separated the two germline ends. Per germline, CDR1 SGHTA and CDR2 FQGNSA. The CDR3 sequence is 13 residues long. The CDR3 loop is CASSLAAGAEAFF. CDR3 coding DNA: TGTGCCAGCAGCTTAGCTGCCGGGGCTGAAGCTTTCTTT.

The chain recombines TRBV5-1 with TRBJ2-5; 7 nucleotides agree with TRBD1. The trim removed 3 bases at V and 1 base at J, leaving 15 bases unmatched. This CDR3 contains 18 residues. From germline, CDR1 is SGHRS and CDR2 YFSETQ. CDR3 in amino acids: CASSSPRGFQGAQETQYF. The CDR3 region has the DNA TGCGCCAGCAGCTCCCCCAGGGGGTTCCAGGGAGCCCAAGAGACCCAGTACTTC.

The chain employs TRBV5-1 and TRBJ2-7; a weak D match, TRBD1 (5 bases). The CDR3 length is 13 residues. The germline V gene has CDR1 SGHRS and CDR2 YFSETQ. Trimming removed 0 bases from V and 6 bases from J, with 10 bases in between. The chain's CDR3 is CASSLETATEQYF. The CDR3, as DNA: TGCGCCAGCAGCTTGGAGACAGCCACCGAGCAGTACTTC.

The rearrangement links TRBV30 to TRBJ1-1; D uncertain. CDR1 is GTSNPN, CDR2 SVGIG, per germline (reference sequence). V was pared by 8 bases and J by 2 bases, with 15 bases between. CDR3 length: 13 amino acids. CDR3 bases: TGTGCCGGGCAACGGGAAGTAAACACTGAAGCTTTCTTT. Translated: CAGQREVNTEAFF.

This rearrangement joins TRBV28 to TRBJ2-2, with 9 nucleotides matching TRBD2. CDR1 is MDHEN, CDR2 SYDVKM, per germline. The CDR3 runs 15 residues. V shed 2 bases and J 5 bases; nucleotides not matched to a gene: 3. CDR3 sequence reads: CASSLTAGGTGELFF. In nucleotides, the CDR3 is TGTGCCAGCAGTTTAACAGCGGGGGGAACCGGGGAGCTGTTTTTT.

J is TRBJ1-4 and V is TRBV19; 7 nucleotides align to TRBD1. This CDR3 contains 15 residues. V trimming: 4 bases; J trimming: 7 bases; junction bases outside the gene matches: 9. The V gene's germline CDR1 is LNHDA and CDR2 SQIVND (reference sequence). The CDR3: CASSTQGQNGEKLFF. The CDR3 DNA reads TGTGCCAGTAGTACCCAGGGACAGAACGGTGAAAAACTGTTTTTT.